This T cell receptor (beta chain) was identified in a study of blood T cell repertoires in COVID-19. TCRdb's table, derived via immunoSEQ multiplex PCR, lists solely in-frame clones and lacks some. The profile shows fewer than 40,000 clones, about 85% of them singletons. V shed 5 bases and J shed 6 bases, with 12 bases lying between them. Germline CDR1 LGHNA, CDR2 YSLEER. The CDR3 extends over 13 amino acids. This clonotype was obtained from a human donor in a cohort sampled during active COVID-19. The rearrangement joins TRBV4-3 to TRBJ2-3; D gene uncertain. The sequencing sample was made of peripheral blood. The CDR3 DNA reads TGCGCCAGCAGCGTCAGGTTATGGGATACGCAGTATTTT. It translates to CASSVRLWDTQYF.